This TCR beta chain was recovered during a study of blood T cell repertoires in COVID-19. The assay was immunoSEQ multiplex PCR, and TCRdb's table has in-frame clones only and misses some. The sample has some 70,000 clones; over 75% are singletons. This CDR3 spans 14 amino acids. V was shortened by 1 base and J by 6 bases, with 13 bases between the two germline ends. From germline, CDR1 is KGHSH and CDR2 LQKENI. The V and J genes are TRBV18 and TRBJ2-7; a weak D match, TRBD1 (5 bases). This sequence was found in a man aged 35-49 years with COVID-19, enrolled during active disease. The sample was peripheral blood. The CDR3 nucleotides read TGTGCCAGCTCACCACAGGGGTGGTCCCGCGAGCAGTACTTC. This sequence encodes CASSPQGWSREQYF.